This TCR beta chain was found in a study of radiotherapy plus CTLA-4 blockade in lung cancer. Study details: Overall, 15% to 20% of patients showed an objective response, while approximately 30% attained disease control.

The assay was immunoSEQ multiplex PCR, and TCRdb's table has in-frame clones only and misses some. The data contain 65,000 to 90,000 clones, around 90% of them singletons. Trimming took 5 bases from V and 2 from J, leaving 12 bases between them. Germline CDR1 reads GTSNPN; CDR2 reads SVGIG (reference sequence). CDR3 length equals 13 residues. The chain is built from TRBV30 and TRBJ1-1, with D perhaps matching TRBD1 (5 bases). The TCR was taken from a human donor with non-small cell lung cancer that progressed on radiotherapy plus ipilimumab. The starting material was peripheral blood, obtained from a patient treated with radiotherapy plus ipilimumab. CDR3 coding DNA: TGTGCCTGGTCCCGGGACTTAAACACTGAAGCTTTCTTT. It is translated as CAWSRDLNTEAFF.